This TCR beta chain emerged from a study of vaccination and CD4 T cells after COVID-19. There are a few counts of this clonotype. Its antigen is not known. Oncomine TCR Beta short-read sequencing was applied to DNA from cultured CD4+ T cells. TCRdb processed the PCR reads anew with MiXCR; each CDR3 protein has one entry. Of about 17,000 distinct CDR3 sequences listed, 45% to 60% are singletons. Regarding time point: late sampling 161 to 241 days after vaccination in three convalescent patients. The treatment: roughly 10-day PBMC culture with coronavirus spike peptide pools or control peptides (ViraFEST assay). V lost 5 bases, J lost 7 bases, and 8 bases stayed unmatched. Per the germline V gene, CDR1 is DFQATT and CDR2 is SNEGSKA (reference sequence). The length of the CDR3 is 13 residues.

The sample here was CD4+ T cells from blood, cultured in vitro, taken about 7 months after SARS-CoV-2 vaccination. The sequence was collected from a human donor who had recovered from COVID-19. This chain joins TRBV20-1 and TRBJ2-1, with 7 positions matching TRBD1. The CDR3, as DNA: TGCAGTGCTTCTCCGACAGGGACGAATGAGCAGTTCTTC. As protein: CSASPTGTNEQFF.